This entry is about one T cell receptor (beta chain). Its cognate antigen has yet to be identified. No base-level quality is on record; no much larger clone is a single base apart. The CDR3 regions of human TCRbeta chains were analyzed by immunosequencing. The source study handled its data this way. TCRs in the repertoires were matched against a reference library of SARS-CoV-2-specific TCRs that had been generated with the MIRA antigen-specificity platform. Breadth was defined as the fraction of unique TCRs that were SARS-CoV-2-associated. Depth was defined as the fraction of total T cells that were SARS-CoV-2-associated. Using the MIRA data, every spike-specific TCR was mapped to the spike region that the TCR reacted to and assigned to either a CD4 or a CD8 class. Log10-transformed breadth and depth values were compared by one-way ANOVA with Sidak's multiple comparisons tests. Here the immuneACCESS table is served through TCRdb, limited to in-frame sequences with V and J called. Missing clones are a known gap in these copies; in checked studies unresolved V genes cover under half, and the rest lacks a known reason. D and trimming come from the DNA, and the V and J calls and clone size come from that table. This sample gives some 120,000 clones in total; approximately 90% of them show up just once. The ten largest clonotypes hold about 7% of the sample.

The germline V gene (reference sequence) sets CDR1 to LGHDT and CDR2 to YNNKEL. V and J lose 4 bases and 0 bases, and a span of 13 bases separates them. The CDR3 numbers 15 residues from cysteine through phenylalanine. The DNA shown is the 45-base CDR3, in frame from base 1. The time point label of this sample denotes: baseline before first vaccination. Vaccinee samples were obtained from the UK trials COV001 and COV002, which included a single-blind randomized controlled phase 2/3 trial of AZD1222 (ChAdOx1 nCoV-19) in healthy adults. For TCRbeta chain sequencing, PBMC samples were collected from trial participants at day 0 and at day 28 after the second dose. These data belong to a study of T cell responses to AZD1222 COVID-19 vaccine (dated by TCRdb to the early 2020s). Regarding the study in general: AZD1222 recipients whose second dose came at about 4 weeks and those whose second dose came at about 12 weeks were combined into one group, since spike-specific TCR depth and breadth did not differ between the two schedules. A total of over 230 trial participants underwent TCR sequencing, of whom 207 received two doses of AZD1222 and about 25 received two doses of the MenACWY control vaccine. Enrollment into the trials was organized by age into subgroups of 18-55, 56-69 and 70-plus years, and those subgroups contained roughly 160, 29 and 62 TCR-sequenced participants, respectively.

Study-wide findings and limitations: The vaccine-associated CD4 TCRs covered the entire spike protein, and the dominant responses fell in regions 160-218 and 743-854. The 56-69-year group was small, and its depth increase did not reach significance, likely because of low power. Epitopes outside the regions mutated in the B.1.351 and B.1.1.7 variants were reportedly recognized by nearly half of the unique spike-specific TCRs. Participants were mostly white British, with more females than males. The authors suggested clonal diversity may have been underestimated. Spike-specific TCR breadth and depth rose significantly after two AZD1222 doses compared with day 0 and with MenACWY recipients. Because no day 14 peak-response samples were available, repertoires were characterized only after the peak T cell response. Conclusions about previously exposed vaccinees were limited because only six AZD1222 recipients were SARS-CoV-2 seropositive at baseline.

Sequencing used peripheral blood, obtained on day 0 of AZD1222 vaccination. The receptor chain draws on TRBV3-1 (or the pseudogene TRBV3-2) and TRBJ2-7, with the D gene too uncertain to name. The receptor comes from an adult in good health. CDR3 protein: CASSPSRAPSYEQYF. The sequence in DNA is TGTGCCAGCAGCCCTTCCCGGGCCCCCTCCTACGAGCAGTACTTC.